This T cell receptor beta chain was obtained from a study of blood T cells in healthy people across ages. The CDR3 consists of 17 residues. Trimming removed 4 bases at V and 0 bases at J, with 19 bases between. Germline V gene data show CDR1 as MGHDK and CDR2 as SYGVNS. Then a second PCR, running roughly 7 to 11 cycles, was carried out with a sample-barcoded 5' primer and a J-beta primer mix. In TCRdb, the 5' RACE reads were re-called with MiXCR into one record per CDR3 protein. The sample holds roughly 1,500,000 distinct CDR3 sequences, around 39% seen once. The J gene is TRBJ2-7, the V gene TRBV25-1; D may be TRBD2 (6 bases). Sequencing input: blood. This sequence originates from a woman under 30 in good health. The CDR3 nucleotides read TGTGCCAGCAGTGCTTCCCCCGGAGCGGGTGACTCCTACGAGCAGTACTTC. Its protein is CASSASPGAGDSYEQYF.